This TCR beta chain was sequenced in a study of CD8+CD57+ T cells in acquired aplastic anemia (dated by TCRdb to 2016 to 2018). Regarding the complete study: On average, sorted CD4+ and CD8+ cells yielded approximately 3 ug of extracted DNA, with a range of roughly 0.17 to 27.4 ug. A CD8+CD57+ expansion meant a frequency higher than the mean frequency seen in healthy subjects.

Expansion of CD8+CD57+ cells had been shown by flow cytometry in the patients chosen for sequencing. Severe acquired aplastic anemia was diagnosed in all patients according to International Study of Aplastic Anemia and Agranulocytosis and Camitta criteria. No therapy had been received by the patients at the time of blood sampling. In the study, sorted CD4+ and CD8+ blood T cells from patients with severe aplastic anemia and from healthy subjects underwent deep sequencing of TCR repertoires. Patients were enrolled in the USA under clinicaltrials.gov protocols 00001620, 01623167, 00001397, 00071045, 00081523 and 00961064. Ficoll-Paque density gradient centrifugation was used to isolate peripheral blood mononuclear cells. CD4+ and CD8+ T cells were sorted by FACS or magnetic beads before DNA extraction. Genomic DNA served as template for TCR beta VDJ combination and CDR3 sequence profiling. An Illumina HiSeq 2000 was used for TCR repertoire sequencing. Per the authors' processing: Repertoire assessment relied on Simpson's diversity index, CDR3 size and DJ length profiles, and TRBV/TRBJ rearrangement plots. Whichever DNA sequence was most abundant in the deep sequencing data was defined as the immunodominant clone. CDR3 amino acid sequences were screened for sharing across subjects and compared with published repertoires and the VDJdb database. TCRdb reprocessing: public reads trimmed at Q25 with fastp, clones called with MiXCR, in-frame beta chains kept. Rows are combined by CDR3 protein, so each entry shows the most common genes and DNA. The V and J calls were determined by TCRdb, not by the authors. Present in this sample are about 200,000 distinct CDR3 sequences, 65% of which were seen just once. The biggest ten clones account for under 60% of the sample.

Taken from cysteine to phenylalanine, the CDR3 has 13 residues. The only DNA kept is the CDR3, 39 bases in frame from the first base. CDR1 and CDR2, per the germline V gene, are SQVTM and ANQGSEA. Trimmed from V: 6 bases; trimmed from J: 3 bases; junction bases lacking a gene match: 6. Of note for this clonotype: This clone's antigen is unknown. The record has no base qualities; no much larger clone is one base away.

What the study reported, not specific to this receptor: Patients and healthy controls showed no significant difference in CD8+ Simpson's diversity (P=0.060). About 30 CD8+ CDR3 sequences were found to be shared between patients and controls, but these sequences appeared to be highly expressed in patients and within the immunodominant clones of the patients.

The sequenced sample was sorted CD4+, CD8+, or CD8+CD57+ T cells (not recorded which) from PBMCs. This clonotype originated in a human donor with aplastic anemia. The chain uses TRBV29-1 and TRBJ2-7, and 9 junction bases match TRBD1. CDR3 sequence: CSVSDRGFYEQYF. The nucleotides are TGCAGCGTCTCGGACAGGGGATTCTACGAGCAGTACTTC.